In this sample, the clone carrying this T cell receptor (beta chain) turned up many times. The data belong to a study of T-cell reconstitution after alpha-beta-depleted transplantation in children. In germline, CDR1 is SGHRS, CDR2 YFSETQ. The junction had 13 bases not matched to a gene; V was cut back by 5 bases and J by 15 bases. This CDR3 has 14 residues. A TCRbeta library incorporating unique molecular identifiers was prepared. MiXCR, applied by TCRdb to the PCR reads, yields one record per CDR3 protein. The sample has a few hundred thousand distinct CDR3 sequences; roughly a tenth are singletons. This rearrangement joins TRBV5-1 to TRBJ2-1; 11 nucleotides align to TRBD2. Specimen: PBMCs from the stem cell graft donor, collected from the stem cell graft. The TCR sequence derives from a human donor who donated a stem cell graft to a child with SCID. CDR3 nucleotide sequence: TGCGCCAGCAGGCCTAGCGGGGGGCACCCGAGGGCGTTCTTC. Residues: CASRPSGGHPRAFF.